Below, 2 T cell receptor beta chains from the same sample are listed, as sequenced in a study of CD8 T cells in ankylosing spondylitis. TCRdb redid the calling of the 5' RACE reads with MiXCR, one entry per CDR3 protein. The sample lists approximately 100,000 distinct CDR3 sequences, less than 25% occurring once. The sequencing sample was made of synovial fluid, either unsorted or a sorted T cell fraction (not recorded which). The receptors stem from a male donor with ankylosing spondylitis.

This clonotype has a count of ten or more. The chain couples TRBV11-3 to TRBJ2-2; D not resolved. The V gene's germline CDR1 is SGHNT and CDR2 YENEEA. CDR3 length: 14 residues. V dropped 5 bases and J dropped 2 bases, with 9 bases sitting between them. Written as DNA, the CDR3 is TGTGCCAGCAGCGCCCGATCTAACACCGGGGAGCTGTTTTTT. Its protein product is CASSARSNTGELFF.

This clonotype was detected once. One end of the junction does not line up with germline, which may come from a read error. V gene TRBV11-2 combines with J gene TRBJ2-5; 9 nucleotides match TRBD1. Germline V CDR1 and CDR2: SGHAT, FQNNGV. There are 12 residues in the CDR3. The CDR3 nucleotides are TGTGCCAGCAGCTCTGAGGGGACAGGGACTAACTTC. This gives the protein CASSSEGTGTNF. Full variable domain (missing parts from reference TRBV11-2 and TRBJ2-5): EAGVAQSPRYKIIEKRQSVAFWCNPISGHATLYWYQQILGQGPKLLIQFQNNGVVDDSQLPKDRFSAERLKGVDSTLKIQPAKLEDSAVYLCASSSEGTGTNFGPGTRLLVL.